The present T cell receptor (beta chain) was sequenced within a study of human T cells and chemical hapten exposure. Study details: 2% DPC applied to a 2 cm by 2 cm arm area sensitized donors.

General observations from the study: Significantly more large CDR3 similarity clusters arose among expanded TCRs than among controls. Patch test score was positively correlated with the counts of TCRs that had expanded at PT1.

Specified time point: patch test 3, about 24 weeks after DPC sensitization. The treatment: therapeutic diphenylcyclopropenone sensitization with weekly scalp DPC. As regards this clonotype: Its antigen remains unidentified.

The library gave individual cDNA molecules unique molecular identifiers. A single record per CDR3 protein comes from TCRdb applying MiXCR to the RACE reads. This sample yields about 190,000 distinct CDR3 sequences, of which roughly a quarter are seen a single time; 2% to 2.5% belongs to the top ten. CDR1 is MNHEY and CDR2 is SVGAGI in the germline V gene. The CDR3 has 13 amino acids. The V end lost 7 bases, the J end lost 6 bases, and 12 bases lay between the germline ends. This clonotype was obtained from a woman aged 40 to 55 with alopecia areata. Some clones in this sample may be carry-over from other donors' samples. The starting material was whole blood, obtained in connection with sensitization to the hapten diphenylcyclopropenone (DPC). The chain links TRBV6-5 to TRBJ1-4; TRBD1 might be the D (6 bases). CDR3 DNA: TGTGCCAGCAAAAGGGGGATCGATGAAAAACTGTTTTTT. It yields the protein CASKRGIDEKLFF.